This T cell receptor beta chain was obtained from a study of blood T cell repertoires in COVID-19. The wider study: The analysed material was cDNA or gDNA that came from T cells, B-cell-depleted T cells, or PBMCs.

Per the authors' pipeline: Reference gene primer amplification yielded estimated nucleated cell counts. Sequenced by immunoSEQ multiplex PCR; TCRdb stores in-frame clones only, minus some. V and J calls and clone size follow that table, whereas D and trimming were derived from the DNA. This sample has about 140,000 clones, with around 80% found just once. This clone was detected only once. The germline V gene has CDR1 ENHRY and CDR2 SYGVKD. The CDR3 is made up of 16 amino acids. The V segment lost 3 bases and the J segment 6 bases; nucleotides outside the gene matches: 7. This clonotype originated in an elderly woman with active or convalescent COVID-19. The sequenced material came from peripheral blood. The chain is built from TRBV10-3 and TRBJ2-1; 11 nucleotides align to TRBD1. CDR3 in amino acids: CAISDDRTGGLNEQFF. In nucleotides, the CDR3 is TGTGCCATCAGTGACGATAGGACAGGGGGCCTCAATGAGCAGTTCTTC.